Below are 30 T cell receptor beta chains sequenced from a single sample in a study of PD-L1 blockade in urothelial cancer. Data came from immunoSEQ multiplex PCR; TCRdb stores just in-frame clones and leaves some out. Of 75,000 to 95,000 clones in the sample, approximately 91% were seen once. The material sequenced was PBMCs, taken around atezolizumab (anti-PD-L1) treatment. These receptors were taken from a man in his sixties with urothelial cancer.

The chain has TRBV5-6 and TRBJ1-3; TRBD1 matches at 8 bases. The CDR3 contains 18 residues. The V gene end was trimmed by 1 base and the J gene end by 0 bases; junction bases not matched to a gene: 9. Per germline, CDR1 SGHDT and CDR2 YYEEEE. CDR3 amino acids: CASSLRQGKRSSGNTIYF. CDR3 bases: TGTGCCAGCAGCTTGCGACAGGGGAAAAGGAGCTCTGGAAACACCATATATTTT.

V is TRBV5-6 and J is TRBJ1-5, with D uncertain. V lost 0 bases and J lost 5, with 6 bases in between. This CDR3 comprises 13 residues. Germline CDR1 SGHDT, CDR2 YYEEEE. The CDR3 DNA sequence: TGTGCCAGCAGCTTGGCAGGTGATCAGCCCCAGCATTTT. Encoded protein: CASSLAGDQPQHF.

In this sample, this clone turned up once. This chain joins TRBV5-5 and TRBJ2-3, with TRBD2 identical over 7 bases. Germline V gene lookup returns CDR1 SGHKS and CDR2 YYEKEE (reference sequence). This CDR3 is 14 amino acids long. V gave up 5 bases and J gave up 8 bases; unmatched junction bases: 11. CDR3 DNA: TGTGCCAGCAGTTTACTAGCGATCGGGGGTACGCAGTATTTT. This gives the protein CASSLLAIGGTQYF. Drawing the rest from reference TRBV5-5 and TRBJ2-3, the complete variable domain is DAGVTQSPTHLIKTRGQQVTLRCSPISGHKSVSWYQQVLGQGPQFIFQYYEKEERGRGNFPDRFSARQFPNYSSELNVNALLLGDSALYLCASSLLAIGGTQYFGPGTRLTVL.

The rearrangement joins TRBV6-6 to TRBJ1-1; D is ambiguous. This CDR3 comprises 13 residues. V was clipped by 7 bases and J by 1 base, with 10 bases between them. Germline CDR1 reads MNHNY; CDR2 reads SVGAGI (reference sequence). The CDR3: CASMIAKNTEAFF. Written as DNA, the CDR3 is TGTGCCAGCATGATAGCGAAGAACACTGAAGCTTTCTTT.

J is TRBJ2-7 and V is TRBV10-3, with D perhaps matching TRBD2 (6 bases). Germline V lookup: CDR1 ENHRY, CDR2 SYGVKD. The V end lost 2 bases, the J end lost 1 base, and 12 bases lay between the germline ends. This CDR3 comprises 15 residues. CDR3 sequence: CAISETGVGSYEQYF. The CDR3 nucleotides are TGTGCCATCAGTGAGACGGGGGTAGGGTCCTACGAGCAGTACTTC.

The count of this clone is one. The chain recombines TRBV5-1 with TRBJ2-5; 11 nucleotides agree with TRBD2. From germline, CDR1 is SGHRS and CDR2 YFSETQ. The V segment lost 0 bases and the J segment 5 bases; nucleotides outside the gene matches: 6. The CDR3 consists of 16 residues. The CDR3 loop reads CASSLGSVAGGETQYF. In DNA, the CDR3 is TGCGCCAGCAGCTTGGGTTCGGTAGCGGGAGGGGAGACCCAGTACTTC.

J is TRBJ2-1 and V is TRBV9, with TRBD2 matching 12 bases. The CDR3 runs to 16 residues. The J segment lost 5 bases and the V segment lost 0 bases, leaving 3 bases of the junction unmatched. Germline CDR1 and CDR2: SGDLS and YYNGEE. As DNA, the CDR3 is TGTGCCAGCAGCGTAGCCGGACTAGCGGGGCACAATGAGCAGTTCTTC. Residues: CASSVAGLAGHNEQFF.

The chain uses TRBV27 and TRBJ1-1; TRBD1 matches at 8 bases. CDR1 and CDR2 from the germline V gene are MNHEY and SMNVEV (reference sequence). The CDR3 runs to 14 residues. V dropped 5 bases and J dropped 6; count of bases not matched to a gene: 8. CDR3 in amino acids: CASSLNRGNPEAFF. CDR3 bases: TGTGCCAGCAGTCTAAACAGGGGGAATCCTGAAGCTTTCTTT.

The chain employs TRBV5-1 and TRBJ1-6; no clear D gene. CDR3 size: 16 residues. V lost 0 bases and J lost 0, with 7 bases in between. CDR1 SGHRS and CDR2 YFSETQ come from the germline V gene. The CDR3, as DNA: TGCGCCAGCAGCTTGGAAGGGAGCTCCTATAATTCACCCCTCCACTTT. Amino acid sequence: CASSLEGSSYNSPLHF.

The chain couples TRBV5-1 to TRBJ2-7, with 11 nucleotides matching TRBD2. The V gene's germline CDR1 is SGHRS and CDR2 YFSETQ. Trimming cost V 4 bases and J 5 bases; bases outside gene matches: 8. This CDR3 is built from 15 residues. This CDR3 reads CASSRSGLAVHEQYF. DNA for the CDR3: TGCGCCAGCAGCCGTTCGGGACTAGCGGTCCACGAGCAGTACTTC.

A single count supports this clone. The rearrangement uses TRBV4-3 and TRBJ2-3; 8 nucleotides line up with TRBD2. The length of the CDR3 is 13 residues. Germline lookup yields CDR1 LGHNA and CDR2 YSLEER. V lost 4 bases and J lost 4; bases outside the gene matches: 1. The CDR3 loop reads CASSRTSPDTQYF. The CDR3 DNA reads as TGCGCCAGCAGCCGGACTAGCCCAGATACGCAGTATTTT.

The rearrangement uses TRBV5-3 and TRBJ2-4; the D is unclear. Being an ORF, TRBV5-3 has a function that is uncertain. The length of the CDR3 is 16 residues. Trimming stripped 0 bases from V and 0 bases from J, with 10 bases between. In DNA, the CDR3 is TGTGCCAGAAGCTTGGGTACCGCACTAGCCAAAAACATTCAGTACTTC. Protein product: CARSLGTALAKNIQYF.

This sequence joins TRBV7-9 and TRBJ2-7; D might be TRBD1 (5 bases). The CDR3 has 14 residues. Per germline, CDR1 SEHNR and CDR2 FQNEAQ (reference sequence). The V and J ends lost 5 bases and 3 bases respectively, with 14 bases between them. Here the CDR3 DNA reads TGTGCCAGCAGCCATTCTCAGGGAAACTACGAGCAGTACTTC. Translated: CASSHSQGNYEQYF.

The J gene is TRBJ2-4, the V gene TRBV19; maybe TRBD2 (6 bases). In germline, CDR1 is LNHDA, CDR2 SQIVND (reference sequence). The CDR3 has 15 amino acids. Trimming pared 4 bases from V and 9 bases from J, leaving 19 bases between. The CDR3 sequence is CASSKAWGVSGIQYF. CDR3 bases: TGTGCCAGTAGTAAAGCCTGGGGGGTCAGCGGCATTCAGTACTTC.

The chain uses TRBV29-1 and TRBJ1-2; a weak D match, TRBD1 (6 bases). Trimming stripped 2 bases from V and 5 bases from J, with 12 bases between. CDR1 and CDR2 from the germline V gene are SQVTM and ANQGSEA. The CDR3 runs 13 residues. As DNA, the CDR3 is TGCAGCGTTGAACCCAGGGGCCGATATGGCTACACCTTC. Protein product: CSVEPRGRYGYTF.

This clone was seen once. The chain recombines TRBV9 with TRBJ2-1; 9 bases are a match to TRBD2. V shed 0 bases, J shed 5 bases, and the junction held 3 bases outside the gene matches. Germline V gene data show CDR1 as SGDLS and CDR2 as YYNGEE. The CDR3 loop spans 15 amino acids. CDR3 sequence: CASSVGASGNNEQFF. The CDR3 coding sequence is TGTGCCAGCAGCGTAGGTGCTAGCGGGAACAATGAGCAGTTCTTC. The full variable domain, its missing parts supplied by reference TRBV9 and TRBJ2-1, is DSGVTQTPKHLITATGQRVTLRCSPRSGDLSVYWYQQSLDQGLQFLIQYYNGEERAKGNILERFSAQQFPDLHSELNLSSLELGDSALYFCASSVGASGNNEQFFGPGTRLTVL.

The V call is TRBV9, the J call TRBJ2-1, with 8 bases matching TRBD2. The V and J ends lost 2 bases and 4 bases, in that order; junction bases with no gene match: 2. The CDR3 is 14 amino acids. Per germline, CDR1 SGDLS and CDR2 YYNGEE. The CDR3: CASSVSGNYNEQFF. For the CDR3, the DNA is TGTGCCAGCAGCGTTAGCGGGAATTACAATGAGCAGTTCTTC. The whole variable domain, remainder taken from reference TRBV9 and TRBJ2-1, is DSGVTQTPKHLITATGQRVTLRCSPRSGDLSVYWYQQSLDQGLQFLIQYYNGEERAKGNILERFSAQQFPDLHSELNLSSLELGDSALYFCASSVSGNYNEQFFGPGTRLTVL.

The chain couples TRBV9 to TRBJ2-3; 9 nucleotides match TRBD2. Trimming took 3 bases from V and 0 from J; bases not matched to a gene: 5. CDR3 length: 16 amino acids. CDR1 is SGDLS, CDR2 YYNGEE, per germline. CDR3: CASSAKRGASTDTQYF. As DNA, the CDR3 is TGTGCCAGCAGCGCAAAGCGGGGGGCTAGCACAGATACGCAGTATTTT.

This clone came up once. V and J are TRBV5-4 and TRBJ1-1; 9 bases line up with TRBD1. V lost 4 bases and J lost 0; bases outside the gene matches: 7. The CDR3 is 16 residues long. CDR1 and CDR2 (germline): SGHNT, YYREEE (reference sequence). The CDR3 sequence is CASSLPGQGMNTEAFF. The CDR3 region has the DNA TGTGCCAGCAGCCTCCCCGGACAGGGGATGAACACTGAAGCTTTCTTT. The full variable domain, rest sourced from reference TRBV5-4 and TRBJ1-1, is ETGVTQSPTHLIKTRGQQVTLRCSSQSGHNTVSWYQQALGQGPQFIFQYYREEENGRGNFPPRFSGLQFPNYSSELNVNALELDDSALYLCASSLPGQGMNTEAFFGQGTRLTVV.

The chain uses TRBV11-2 and TRBJ2-7, with 8 bases aligning to TRBD2. The length of the CDR3 is 14 residues. The ends lost 5 bases at V and 2 bases at J; junction bases unmatched: 5. Germline assignment: CDR1 SGHAT and CDR2 FQNNGV. The CDR3 here is CASSRTGGTYEQYF. The CDR3 region has the DNA TGTGCCAGCAGCCGAACGGGAGGGACCTACGAGCAGTACTTC.

The chain uses TRBV28 and TRBJ2-7; 9 nucleotides agree with TRBD2. The CDR3 runs to 14 residues. The ends lost 3 bases at V and 7 bases at J; junction bases unmatched: 7. The germline V gene has CDR1 MDHEN and CDR2 SYDVKM. CDR3 loop: CASSFASGIAEQYF. The CDR3 region has the DNA TGTGCCAGCAGTTTTGCTAGCGGGATTGCGGAGCAGTACTTC. Based on the CDR3 plus reference TRBV28 and TRBJ2-7, the full variable domain is DVKVTQSSRYLVKRTGEKVFLECVQDMDHENMFWYRQDPGLGLRLIYFSYDVKMKEKGDIPEGYSVSREKKERFSLILESASTNQTSMYLCASSFASGIAEQYFGPGTRLTVT.

The CDR3 DNA is TGTGCCAGCACTTCGGTATCTGGGGCCAACGTCCTGACTTTC. It yields the protein CASTSVSGANVLTF. The chain recombines TRBV28 with TRBJ2-6; D is uncertain. CDR3 length equals 14 residues. V was cut by 7 bases and J by 1 base, with 8 bases left in between. Germline values: CDR1 MDHEN, CDR2 SYDVKM.

The rearrangement joins TRBV25-1 to TRBJ2-2, with D possibly being TRBD2 (6 bases). Trimming cost V 8 bases and J 6 bases, with 16 bases left between them. CDR1 MGHDK and CDR2 SYGVNS come from the germline V gene. The CDR3 covers 14 residues. This CDR3 is CASGVTPGAGELFF. The CDR3 coding sequence is TGTGCCAGCGGGGTGACGCCGGGAGCCGGGGAGCTGTTTTTT.

The chain uses TRBV5-1 and TRBJ2-3, with 10 nucleotides matching TRBD2. Losses at the gene ends were 0 bases for V and 6 bases for J; bases not matched to a gene: 10. The CDR3 totals 17 residues. CDR1 is SGHRS, CDR2 YFSETQ, per germline. The CDR3 sequence is CASSLEFSGGPWDTQYF. The CDR3 DNA follows: TGCGCCAGCAGCTTGGAGTTTAGCGGGGGGCCGTGGGATACGCAGTATTTT.

With regard to this clone: Germline is not matched at one junction end, which may reflect a read error. The rearrangement uses TRBV30 and TRBJ1-1; D call uncertain. This CDR3 has 14 amino acids. Germline V gene sequence: CDR1 GTSNPN, CDR2 SVGIG (reference sequence). CDR3 sequence: CAWTFGLPNAEAFF. CDR3 in DNA: TGTGCCTGGACTTTCGGACTACCGAACGCTGAAGCTTTCTTT.

This chain joins TRBV18 and TRBJ2-7, with 9 bases fitting TRBD1. CDR3 size: 16 residues. The J segment lost 5 bases and the V segment lost 4 bases, leaving 12 bases of the junction unmatched. Germline V gene data show CDR1 as KGHSH and CDR2 as LQKENI. In DNA, the CDR3 is TGTGCCAGCTCACGGGGTACAGGGGGCCTTACTGACGAGCAGTACTTC. Amino acids: CASSRGTGGLTDEQYF.

This chain uses TRBV6-5 with TRBJ2-3, with 7 nucleotides matching TRBD1. The trim removed 2 bases at V and 0 bases at J, leaving 2 bases unmatched. Per germline, CDR1 MNHEY and CDR2 SVGAGI. This CDR3 region has 15 residues. CDR3: CASSYRDSSTDTQYF. The CDR3, as DNA: TGTGCCAGCAGTTACCGGGACAGTAGCACAGATACGCAGTATTTT.

This clone was seen more than once but under ten times. The chain joins TRBV5-6 to TRBJ2-7; unclear D gene. Germline values: CDR1 SGHDT, CDR2 YYEEEE. V was shortened by 0 bases and J by 0 bases, with 7 bases between the two germline ends. This CDR3 is 14 amino acids long. The CDR3 DNA follows: TGTGCCAGCAGCTTGGGGGCAATCTCCTACGAGCAGTACTTC. Translation: CASSLGAISYEQYF.

CDR3 sequence reads: CASSFGSGRGETQYF. The CDR3 DNA is TGTGCCAGCAGCTTCGGTAGCGGGAGGGGGGAGACCCAGTACTTC. The chain recombines TRBV7-9 with TRBJ2-5; 11 nucleotides line up with TRBD2. Per germline, CDR1 SEHNR and CDR2 FQNEAQ (reference sequence). The J segment lost 5 bases and the V segment lost 3 bases, leaving 5 bases of the junction unmatched. The CDR3 runs 15 residues. Based on the CDR3 plus reference TRBV7-9 and TRBJ2-5, the full variable domain is DTGVSQNPRHKITKRGQNVTFRCDPISEHNRLYWYRQTLGQGPEFLTYFQNEAQLEKSRLLSDRFSAERPKGSFSTLEIQRTEQGDSAMYLCASSFGSGRGETQYFGPGTRLLVL.

The V call is TRBV9, the J call TRBJ2-1; 8 nucleotides agree with TRBD2. V trimming: 0 bases; J trimming: 7 bases; junction bases outside the gene matches: 3. The germline V gene has CDR1 SGDLS and CDR2 YYNGEE. The CDR3 is 14 amino acids. In nucleotides, the CDR3 is TGTGCCAGCAGCGTAGCGGGGGGGCCAAATGAGCAGTTCTTC. This translates into CASSVAGGPNEQFF.